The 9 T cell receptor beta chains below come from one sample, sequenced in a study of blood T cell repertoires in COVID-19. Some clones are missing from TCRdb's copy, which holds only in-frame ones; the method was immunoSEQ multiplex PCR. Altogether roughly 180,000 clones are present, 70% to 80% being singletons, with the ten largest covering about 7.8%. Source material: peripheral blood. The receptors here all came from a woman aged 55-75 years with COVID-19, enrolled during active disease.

CDR3 protein: CATSRDQKRTQYF. Here the CDR3 DNA reads TGTGCCACCAGCAGAGATCAGAAGCGGACGCAGTATTTT. The chain employs TRBV15 and TRBJ2-3; weak D call: TRBD2 (5 bases). This CDR3 spans 13 amino acids. The V gene's germline CDR1 is LNHNV and CDR2 YYDKDF (reference sequence). V was clipped by 0 bases and J by 9 bases, with 10 bases between them.

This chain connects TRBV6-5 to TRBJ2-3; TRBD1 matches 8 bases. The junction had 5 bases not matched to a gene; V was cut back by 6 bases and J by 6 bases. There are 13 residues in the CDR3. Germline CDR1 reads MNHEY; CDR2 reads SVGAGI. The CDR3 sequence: CASSSDRDDTQYF. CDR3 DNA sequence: TGTGCCAGCAGCTCGGACAGGGATGATACGCAGTATTTT.

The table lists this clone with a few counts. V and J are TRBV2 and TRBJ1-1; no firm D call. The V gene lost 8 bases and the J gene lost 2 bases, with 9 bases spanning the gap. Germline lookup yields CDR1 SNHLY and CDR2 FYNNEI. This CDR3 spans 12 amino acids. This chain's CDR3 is CASLQTNTEAFF. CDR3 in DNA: TGTGCCAGCTTGCAGACTAACACTGAAGCTTTCTTT.

Written as DNA, the CDR3 is TGCGCCAGCAGCCGCTGGCAGCCGGGGGTCACCCTGAACACTGAAGCTTTCTTT. It is translated as CASSRWQPGVTLNTEAFF. V usage is TRBV5-1 and J usage is TRBJ1-1; a possible D gene is TRBD1 (5 bases). From germline, CDR1 is SGHRS and CDR2 YFSETQ. Trimming removed 4 bases from V and 0 bases from J, with 22 bases in between. The CDR3 contains 18 residues.

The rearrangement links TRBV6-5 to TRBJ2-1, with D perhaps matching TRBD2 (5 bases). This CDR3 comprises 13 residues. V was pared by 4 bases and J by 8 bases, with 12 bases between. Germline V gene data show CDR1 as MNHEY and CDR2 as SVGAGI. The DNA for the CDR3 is TGTGCCAGCAGTTTGGGGAGCGGCTATGAGCAGTTCTTC. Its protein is CASSLGSGYEQFF.

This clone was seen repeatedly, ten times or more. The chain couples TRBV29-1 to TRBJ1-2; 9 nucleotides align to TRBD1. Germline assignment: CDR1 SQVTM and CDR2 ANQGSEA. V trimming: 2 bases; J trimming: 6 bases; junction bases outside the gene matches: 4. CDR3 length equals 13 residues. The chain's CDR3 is CSVEIGTGHGYTF. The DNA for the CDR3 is TGCAGCGTTGAAATCGGGACAGGGCATGGCTACACCTTC.

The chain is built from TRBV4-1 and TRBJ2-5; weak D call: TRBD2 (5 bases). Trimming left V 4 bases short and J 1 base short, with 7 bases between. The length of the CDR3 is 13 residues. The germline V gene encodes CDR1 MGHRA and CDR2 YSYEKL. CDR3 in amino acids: CASSLGLQETQYF. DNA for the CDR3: TGCGCCAGCAGCCTCGGACTCCAAGAGACCCAGTACTTC.

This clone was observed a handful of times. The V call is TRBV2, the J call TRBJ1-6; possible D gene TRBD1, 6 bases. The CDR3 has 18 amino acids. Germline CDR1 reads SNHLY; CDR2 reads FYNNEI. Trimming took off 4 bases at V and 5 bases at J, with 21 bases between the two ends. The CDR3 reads CASSAKTPRTANNSPLHF. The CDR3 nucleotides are TGTGCCAGCAGTGCAAAGACACCGAGGACAGCCAATAATTCACCCCTCCACTTT.

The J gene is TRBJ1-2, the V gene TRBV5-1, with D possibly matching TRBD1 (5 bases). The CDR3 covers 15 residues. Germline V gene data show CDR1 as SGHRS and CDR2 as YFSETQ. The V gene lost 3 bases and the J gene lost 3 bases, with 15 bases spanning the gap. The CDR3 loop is CASSSHPTDYYGYTF. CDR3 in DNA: TGCGCCAGCAGCTCCCACCCGACAGACTACTATGGCTACACCTTC.